The 24 T cell receptor beta chains in this list originate from one sample, sequenced in a study of T cells in women clearing cervical HPV infection listed by TCRdb under 2018. The library came from the immunoSEQ multiplex PCR assay. The source is immuneACCESS, and TCRdb retained only in-frame sequences with V and J called. Part of the clones is not carried over; for the studies checked, unresolved V genes explain less than half of this, and the remainder is unexplained. The table for this sample records roughly 34,000 clones. About 6.8% of the sample lies in the top ten. The sequenced material came from blood buffy coat. These receptors all come from a woman between 18 and 75 years old with a cervical HPV16 infection that either progressed to CIN3+ or cleared (not recorded which).

To note about this clone: The read is 3 residues too short to cover the CDR3 end, so that end is filled in from the germline J gene. Additional DNA sequences in this sample encode the identical CDR3. The chain uses TRBV2 and TRBJ1-3, with 8 bases that match TRBD1. J was trimmed by 2 bases and V by 5 bases; bases with no gene match: 2. Per germline, CDR1 SNHLY and CDR2 FYNNEI. The CDR3 extends over 14 amino acids. The chain's CDR3 is CASSRQGTGNTIYF. The part of the CDR3 DNA that was read is TGTGCCAGCAGTAGACAGGGGACTGGAAACACC.

Worth noting for this clone: The read terminates 3 residues before the CDR3 end, so the remaining end is supplied by the germline J gene. The rearrangement joins TRBV29-1 to TRBJ2-5; 9 nucleotides line up with TRBD1. The germline gives CDR1 SQVTM, CDR2 ANQGSEA. With 4 bases clipped from V and 4 bases from J, the junction kept 7 bases outside the gene matches. This CDR3 comprises 14 residues. Incomplete CDR3 DNA: TGCAGCGTTGCGGGGACAGGGTCGAGAGAGACC. The encoded protein is CSVAGTGSRET. The CDR3 in full is CSVAGTGSRETQYF.

Regarding this clone: The read is 3 residues too short to cover the CDR3 end, so that end is filled in from the germline J gene. The chain is built from TRBV2 and TRBJ2-3; TRBD2 matches 8 bases. J was trimmed by 7 bases and V by 3 bases; bases with no gene match: 15. Germline V CDR1 and CDR2: SNHLY, FYNNEI. The CDR3 sequence is 17 residues long. CDR3 bases read: TGTGCCAGCAGTGAGGCCGGAACGGGGGGGCTGGGGTATACG. This sequence encodes CASSEAGTGGLGYT. The full CDR3 sequence reads CASSEAGTGGLGYTQYF.

With respect to this clone: A junction end diverges from the germline sequence, so it may reflect a read error. The read is 3 residues too short to cover the CDR3 end, so that end is filled in from the germline J gene. V usage is TRBV4-2 and J usage is TRBJ2-7, with 7 bases identical to TRBD1. The germline gives CDR1 LGHNA, CDR2 YNFKEQ. There are 14 residues in the CDR3. CDR3 bases read: TGCGCCAGCAGCCCACGGGACAGCACCTACGAG. Residues: CASSPRDSTYE. The whole CDR3 sequence is CASSPRDSTYEQYF.

As for this clone: The CDR3 end falls 3 residues outside the read, so it is completed with the germline J gene. The V gene is TRBV7-9, the J gene TRBJ1-2, with TRBD1 matching over 7 bases. This CDR3 spans 14 amino acids. The V gene's germline CDR1 is SEHNR and CDR2 FQNEAQ (reference sequence). The covered CDR3 bases are TGTGCCAGCAGCCGGACTTCCTACAGGGGCGGC. Encoded protein: CASSRTSYRGG. The CDR3 in full is CASSRTSYRGGYTF. Together with reference TRBV7-9 and TRBJ1-2, the CDR3 gives the full variable domain: DTGVSQNPRHKITKRGQNVTFRCDPISEHNRLYWYRQTLGQGPEFLTYFQNEAQLEKSRLLSDRFSAERPKGSFSTLEIQRTEQGDSAMYLCASSRTSYRGGYTFGSGTRLTVV.

Concerning this clone: The CDR3 end falls 3 residues outside the read, so it is completed with the germline J gene. This chain uses TRBV19 with TRBJ2-3, with 8 nucleotides matching TRBD2. CDR3 length equals 18 residues. The germline gives CDR1 LNHDA, CDR2 SQIVND (reference sequence). Losses at the gene ends were 3 bases for V and 3 bases for J; bases not matched to a gene: 14. The CDR3 reads CASSIEPGGTMRTDTQYF. The CDR3 DNA, read in part, is TGTGCCAGTAGTATTGAGCCGGGGGGGACAATGAGGACAGATACG.

Concerning this clone itself: The read falls 3 residues short of the CDR3 end, and the missing part is taken from the germline J gene. The chain couples TRBV20-1 to TRBJ2-1, with 9 bases fitting TRBD2. From germline, CDR1 is DFQATT and CDR2 SNEGSKA (reference sequence). This CDR3 is 15 amino acids long. V gave up 3 bases and J gave up 2 bases; unmatched junction bases: 5. The CDR3 sequence: CSARVAGDAYNEQFF. The part of the CDR3 DNA that was read is TGCAGTGCTAGGGTAGCGGGGGACGCCTACAATGAG.

On this clone: From the germline J gene comes the end of the CDR3, since the read stops 3 residues before it. V is TRBV13 and J is TRBJ2-7; possible D gene TRBD1, 6 bases. CDR3 size: 13 residues. CDR1 and CDR2 (germline): PRHDT, FYEKMQ (reference sequence). The ends were cut back, 6 bases at V and 1 base at J, with 10 bases in the middle. The part of the CDR3 DNA that was read is TGTGCCAGCAGTGAACAGGGATCCTACGAG. Its protein product is CASSEQGSYE. The CDR3 as a whole reads CASSEQGSYEQYF. Using reference TRBV13 and TRBJ2-7 for the parts outside the CDR3, the full variable domain is AAGVIQSPRHLIKEKRETATLKCYPIPRHDTVYWYQQGPGQDPQFLISFYEKMQSDKGSIPDRFSAQQFSDYHSELNMSSLELGDSALYFCASSEQGSYEQYFGPGTRLTVT.

Comment on this clone: The CDR3 end falls 3 residues outside the read, so it is completed with the germline J gene. The V call is TRBV7-3, the J call TRBJ2-7; TRBD2 agrees at 7 bases. Per the germline V gene, CDR1 is SGHTA and CDR2 is FQGTGA. V gave up 3 bases and J gave up 3 bases; unmatched junction bases: 5. The CDR3 sequence is 14 residues long. CDR3 DNA, as far as it was read: TGTGCCAGCAGCTTGCAGGGAGGGAGCTACGAG. Residues: CASSLQGGSYE. The whole CDR3 protein is CASSLQGGSYEQYF.

Remarks on this clone: The CDR3 end is not reached by the read, which stops 3 residues before it; the germline J gene fills it in. V and J are TRBV2 and TRBJ1-5; TRBD1 aligns across 7 bases. Germline trimming cut 9 bases from V and 5 bases from J; bases unmatched to any gene: 13. There are 15 residues in the CDR3. In germline, CDR1 is SNHLY, CDR2 FYNNEI. The chain's CDR3 is CASQPTGNFHQPQHF. The sequenced part of the CDR3 DNA is TGTGCCAGTCAACCGACAGGGAACTTCCATCAGCCC.

Note on this clone: The read terminates 3 residues ahead of where the CDR3 ends, so the germline J gene completes it. This sequence joins TRBV20-1 and TRBJ2-1; TRBD2 agrees at 11 bases. Looked up from germline, CDR1 is DFQATT and CDR2 is SNEGSKA (reference sequence). The CDR3 runs 19 residues. Trimming at V came to 0 bases and at J to 4 bases, leaving 14 bases not matched to a gene. The CDR3 DNA, read in part, is TGCAGTGCTAGAGATCCCCTTCCCCGACTAGCGGGAAATTACAATGAG. Encoded protein: CSARDPLPRLAGNYNE. The full-length CDR3 reads as CSARDPLPRLAGNYNEQFF.

Comments on this clone: The read ends 3 residues before the CDR3 terminus; that terminus is restored from the germline J gene. The rearrangement joins TRBV27 to TRBJ2-1, with 10 bases fitting TRBD2. This CDR3 comprises 17 residues. The trim removed 0 bases at V and 4 bases at J, leaving 6 bases unmatched. Germline V gene data show CDR1 as MNHEY and CDR2 as SMNVEV (reference sequence). This chain's CDR3 is CASSLSRTSGPYNEQFF. The sequenced CDR3 bases are TGTGCCAGCAGTTTATCCAGGACTAGCGGACCATACAATGAG.

In regard to this clone: At one boundary the junction diverges from the germline segment, which might be a read error. The read ends 3 residues before the CDR3 terminus; that terminus is restored from the germline J gene. V gene TRBV4-2 combines with J gene TRBJ2-7; 8 nucleotides match TRBD1. The CDR3 has 17 amino acids. CDR1 LGHNA and CDR2 YNFKEQ come from the germline V gene. CDR3 loop: CASRQDYLQGGTYEQYF. The CDR3 bases that were read are TGTGCCAGCAGACAAGACTACTTACAGGGGGGAACCTACGAG.

Details on this clone: Read data end 3 residues before the CDR3 end; the end is taken from the germline J gene. The rearrangement joins TRBV7-6 to TRBJ1-1; the match to TRBD1 covers 7 bases. This CDR3 spans 16 amino acids. Germline V gives CDR1 SGHVS, CDR2 FNYEAQ. The CDR3 DNA, read in part, is TGTGCCAGCAGCCCAGGGACAGACATCCTCCAAGAGACA. Its translation: CASSPGTDILQET. The full CDR3 is CASSPGTDILQETAFF.

The CDR3 is CASSLEGLGTALFTEAFF. Incomplete CDR3 DNA: TGTGCCAGCAGCTTAGAGGGCCTTGGGACAGCATTATTCACTGAA. V gene TRBV13 combines with J gene TRBJ1-1; TRBD1 agrees at 7 bases. The read terminates 3 residues ahead of where the CDR3 ends, so the germline J gene completes it. The V gene end was trimmed by 1 base and the J gene end by 4 bases; junction bases not matched to a gene: 15. In germline, CDR1 is PRHDT, CDR2 FYEKMQ (reference sequence). CDR3 size: 18 residues.

With respect to this clone: The DNA ends 3 residues before the CDR3 does, and the rest of the CDR3 is filled in from the germline J gene. V and J are TRBV6-1 and TRBJ1-2; 7 bases are shared with TRBD1. The CDR3 length is 15 residues. Germline V gives CDR1 MNHNS, CDR2 SASEGT. CDR3 DNA, as far as it was read: TGTGCCAGCAGTGAAGGAATTGAGGGGGCGCACGGC. It specifies CASSEGIEGAHG. The whole CDR3 sequence reads CASSEGIEGAHGYTF.

CDR3 bases read: TGTGCCAGCAGCCCTACGGTTGGTGGTTTTTCTGGT. This codes for CASSPTVGGFSG. The whole CDR3 is CASSPTVGGFSGQYF. V usage is TRBV7-2 and J usage is TRBJ2-4; no definite D call. The read halts 3 residues ahead of the CDR3 end, with the missing end drawn from the germline J gene. The CDR3 consists of 15 residues. The germline V gene has CDR1 SGHTA and CDR2 FQGNSA.

A note on this clone: The read falls 3 residues short of the CDR3 end, and the missing part is taken from the germline J gene. V usage is TRBV5-1 and J usage is TRBJ1-2; perhaps TRBD1 as D (6 bases). Trimming pared 4 bases from V and 4 bases from J, leaving 26 bases between. Germline assignment: CDR1 SGHRS and CDR2 YFSETQ. The length of the CDR3 is 18 residues. This chain's CDR3 is CASSDNARGAGAFYGYTF. CDR3 DNA, as far as it was read: TGCGCCAGCAGCGACAACGCCCGTGGGGCAGGGGCCTTCTATGGC.

Remarks on this clone: The read falls 3 residues short of the CDR3 end, and the missing part is taken from the germline J gene. The V and J genes are TRBV7-6 and TRBJ1-2; no clear D gene. This CDR3 is built from 13 residues. Germline assignment: CDR1 SGHVS and CDR2 FNYEAQ. The CDR3 here is CASSLSIADTYTF. The sequenced part of the CDR3 DNA is TGTGCCAGCAGCTTATCAATAGCAGATACC.

Comments on this clone: The read ends 3 residues early relative to the CDR3; the germline J gene fills the gap. The rearrangement joins TRBV6-2 or TRBV6-3 to TRBJ2-4; TRBD2 agrees at 10 bases. CDR1 and CDR2 (germline): MNHEY, SVGEGT. This CDR3 comprises 16 residues. The part of the CDR3 DNA that was read is TGTGCCAGCAGCCTAGGACTAGCGGCGTACCAAGAGACT. Translation gives CASSLGLAAYQET. The CDR3 as a whole reads CASSLGLAAYQETQYF.

A note on this clone: Read data end 3 residues before the CDR3 end; the end is taken from the germline J gene. The chain combines TRBV20-1 with TRBJ2-5, with TRBD2 identical over 9 bases. J was trimmed by 5 bases and V by 6 bases; bases with no gene match: 22. In germline, CDR1 is DFQATT, CDR2 SNEGSKA (reference sequence). This CDR3 has 18 residues. The covered CDR3 bases are TGCAGTGCCTTGATTTCGGGGCCTAGCGGGGCTGGGGGGGAGACC. Translation: CSALISGPSGAGGET. The entire CDR3 sequence reads CSALISGPSGAGGETQYF.

Remarks on this clone: The CDR3 goes on 3 residues after the read ends, and that part is filled in from the germline J gene. The gene calls are TRBV30 and TRBJ2-7; D might be TRBD2 (6 bases). Germline-derived CDR1 and CDR2 are GTSNPN and SVGIG (reference sequence). The V end was cut by 3 bases, the J end by 3 bases, with 15 bases between. The CDR3 extends over 14 amino acids. The part of the CDR3 DNA that was read is TGTGCCTGGAGGGGGACTGCTAAGGACTACGAG. As protein: CAWRGTAKDYE. The complete CDR3 reads CAWRGTAKDYEQYF.

Incomplete CDR3 DNA: TGTGCCAGCAGCCCGGGAGGACAGGGTCATAATTCACCC. Translation gives CASSPGGQGHNSP. From start to end, the CDR3 is CASSPGGQGHNSPLHF. The chain has TRBV7-6 and TRBJ1-6; TRBD1 matches 8 bases. Read sequence stops 3 residues before the CDR3 end, and the germline J gene provides the missing end. CDR3 size: 16 residues. Unmatched junction bases numbered 8, after V lost 5 bases and J lost 5 bases. CDR1 and CDR2 (germline): SGHVS, FNYEAQ.

Note on this clone: The CDR3 end lies 3 residues beyond the end of the read and is filled in from the germline J gene. This sequence joins TRBV13 and TRBJ1-2; D is unresolved. The CDR3 consists of 13 residues. The germline CDR1 and CDR2 sequences are PRHDT and FYEKMQ (reference sequence). CDR3 DNA, as far as it was read: TGTGCCAGCAGGCTCCGGGGAGTTGAGGGC. Residues: CASRLRGVEG. The CDR3 reads in full as CASRLRGVEGYTF.